A single TCR beta chain is shown here with its context. The CDR3 sequence is 15 residues long. Trimming at V came to 0 bases and at J to 8 bases, leaving 9 bases not matched to a gene. Germline CDR1 and CDR2: SEHNR and FQNEAQ (reference sequence). This record belongs to a study of long-term antiretroviral therapy in people with HIV. With survey level as its setting, the immunoSEQ assay was v3.0. The table came from immunoSEQ multiplex PCR; TCRdb's copy has only in-frame clones and leaves some out. The sample carries about 20,000 clones, 90% recorded once. The chain joins TRBV7-9 to TRBJ1-2, with 7 bases lining up with TRBD1. The starting material was unsorted PBMCs, obtained approximately 4.5 years before starting antiretroviral therapy. The receptor comes from a woman in her 30s with HIV. CDR3 amino acids: CASSLAGGGENGYTF. The CDR3 nucleotides read TGTGCCAGCAGCTTAGCAGGAGGGGGCGAGAACGGCTACACCTTC.